This T cell receptor beta chain came from a study of T cells after yellow fever vaccination. For the study at large: Fractions containing few cells were prepared with SMART-Seq v4 Ultra Low Input. General observations from the study: Reappearing after the booster were most of the clones from primary vaccination (roughly 95% CD4, 70% to 90% CD8).

One entry per CDR3 protein, called by TCRdb with MiXCR from the 5' RACE reads. Among about 320,000 distinct CDR3 sequences, around 4.3% were seen once, and the ten largest hold 15% to 20%. Note on this clonotype: Its antigen is not identified.

This CDR3 contains 15 residues. Germline CDR1 and CDR2: MNHEY and SVGAGI. V lost 6 bases, J lost 3 bases, and 15 bases lay in between. The V and J genes are TRBV6-5 and TRBJ2-4, with TRBD1 as a possible D gene (5 bases). The specimen comprised PBMCs, sampled 15 days after the yellow fever booster vaccination. This TCR came from a man aged 18 to 35 who received the YFV17D yellow fever vaccine. The CDR3 loop reads CASSPLGDSKNIQYF. In DNA, the CDR3 is TGTGCCAGCAGCCCTCTAGGTGACAGCAAAAACATTCAGTACTTC.